This TCR beta chain comes out of a study of early T cells in non-severe SARS-CoV-2 infection. J was trimmed by 4 bases and V by 6 bases; bases with no gene match: 1. CDR1 and CDR2 (germline): MNHEY, SVGEGT. This CDR3 contains 13 residues. MiXCR was run by TCRdb on the 5' RACE reads, yielding one entry per CDR3 protein. This sample has roughly 34,000 distinct CDR3 sequences, with roughly 5.7% found just once. The receptor was isolated from an adult who was a healthcare worker with PCR-confirmed SARS-CoV-2 infection or an uninfected control (not recorded which). V gene TRBV6-2 or TRBV6-3 combines with J gene TRBJ2-7; 12 nucleotides line up with TRBD2. Sequenced material: whole blood. The CDR3 region has the DNA TGTGCCAGCAGGACTAGCGGGGGTTACGAGCAGTACTTC. Translation gives CASRTSGGYEQYF.